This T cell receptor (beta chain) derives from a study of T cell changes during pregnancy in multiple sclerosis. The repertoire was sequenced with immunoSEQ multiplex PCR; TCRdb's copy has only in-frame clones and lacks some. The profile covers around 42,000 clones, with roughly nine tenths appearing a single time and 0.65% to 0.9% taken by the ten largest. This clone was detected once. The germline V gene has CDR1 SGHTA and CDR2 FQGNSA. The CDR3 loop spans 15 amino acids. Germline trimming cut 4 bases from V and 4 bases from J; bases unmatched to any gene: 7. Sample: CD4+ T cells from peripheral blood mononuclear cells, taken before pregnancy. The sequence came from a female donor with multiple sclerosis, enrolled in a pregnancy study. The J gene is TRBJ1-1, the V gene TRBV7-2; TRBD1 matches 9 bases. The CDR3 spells CASSSRTGEGTEAFF. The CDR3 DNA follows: TGTGCCAGCAGCTCCCGGACAGGGGAGGGCACTGAAGCTTTCTTT.